The clone carrying this T cell receptor beta chain was counted only a few times. Its specificity is unknown. The entry originates in a study of T cell repertoires in cytomegalovirus infection. Across the whole study: Indications of both CMV infection and matching HLA type were provided by public TCR beta signatures. Regarding the study as a whole: CMV carriers having the relevant HLA were flagged by cumulative public TCR beta family frequency. Clonotype analysis showed dominance of the ex vivo response by HLA-C-restricted CMV-specific TCR beta clonotypes.

Per germline, CDR1 GTSNPN and CDR2 SVGIG (reference sequence). Trimming removed 2 bases from V and 0 bases from J, with 11 bases in between. The CDR3 sequence is 15 residues long. TCRdb independently ran MiXCR on the reads; one entry per CDR3 protein. The data hold 150,000 to 200,000 distinct CDR3 sequences, with 28% observed a single time. The clonotype was recovered from a human donor in good health (CMV status not recorded). Some clones in this sample may be carry-over from other donors' samples. Sequencing was done on a sample of PBMCs. J is TRBJ1-5 and V is TRBV30, with a weak D call TRBD1 (6 bases). The CDR3 region has the DNA TGTGCCTGGAGTACCGGGGGGCATAGCAATCAGCCCCAGCATTTT. Amino acids: CAWSTGGHSNQPQHF.